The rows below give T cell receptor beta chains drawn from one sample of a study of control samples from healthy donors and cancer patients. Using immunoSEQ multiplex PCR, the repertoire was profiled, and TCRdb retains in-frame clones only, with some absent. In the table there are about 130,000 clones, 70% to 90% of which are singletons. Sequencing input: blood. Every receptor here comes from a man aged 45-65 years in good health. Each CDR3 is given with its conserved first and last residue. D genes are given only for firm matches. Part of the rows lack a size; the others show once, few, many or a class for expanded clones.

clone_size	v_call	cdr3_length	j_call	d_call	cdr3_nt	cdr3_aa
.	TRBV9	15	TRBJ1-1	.	TGTGCCAGCAGCGAGCACGGGGGGGTGAACACTGAAGCTTTCTTT	CASSEHGGVNTEAFF
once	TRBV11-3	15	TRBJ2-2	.	TGTGCCAGCAGCTTAGTTACAGGGTTTACCGGGGAGCTGTTTTTT	CASSLVTGFTGELFF
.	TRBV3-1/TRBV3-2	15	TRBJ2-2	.	TGTGCCAGCAGCACCGCCCAAAAGAACACCGGGGAGCTGTTTTTT	CASSTAQKNTGELFF
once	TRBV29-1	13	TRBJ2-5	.	TGCAGCTGTTCCGGGCCCGTACAGGAGACCCAGTACTTC	CSCSGPVQETQYF
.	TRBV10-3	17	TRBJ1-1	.	TGTGCCATCAGTGAGTCCCCAGGGCGGCCTTTGAACACTGAAGCTTTCTTT	CAISESPGRPLNTEAFF
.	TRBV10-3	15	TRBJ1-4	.	TGTGCCATCAGTGTTCGCAGGGGAAGGGAGGAAAAACTGTTTTTT	CAISVRRGREEKLFF
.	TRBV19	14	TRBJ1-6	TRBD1	TGTGCCAGTGCCTACAGGGGCTATAATTCACCCCTCCACTTT	CASAYRGYNSPLHF
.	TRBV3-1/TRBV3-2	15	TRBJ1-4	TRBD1	TGTGCCAGCAGCCAAACCGGGACAGGGAATGAAAAACTGTTTTTT	CASSQTGTGNEKLFF
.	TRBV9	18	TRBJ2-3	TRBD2	TGTGCCAGCAGCGCACCCCTTGATGAGCGGGGAAGCACAGATACGCAGTATTTT	CASSAPLDERGSTDTQYF
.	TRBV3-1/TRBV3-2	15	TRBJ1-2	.	TGTGCCAGCAGCCAGAAGGGAATTTCGTACTATGGCTACACCTTC	CASSQKGISYYGYTF
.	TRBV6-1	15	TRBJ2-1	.	TGTGCCAGCAGTGAAGGGTGGGGCAACTACAATGAGCAGTTCTTC	CASSEGWGNYNEQFF
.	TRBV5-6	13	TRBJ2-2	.	TGTGCCAGCAGCATGAGGGGGTCCGGGGAGCTGTTTTTT	CASSMRGSGELFF
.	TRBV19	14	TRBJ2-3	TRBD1	TGTGCCAGTCGGACAGGTGTAAGCACAGATACGCAGTATTTT	CASRTGVSTDTQYF
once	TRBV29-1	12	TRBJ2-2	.	TGCAGCGTTTTTATCAGGGCCGGGGAGCTGTTTTTT	CSVFIRAGELFF
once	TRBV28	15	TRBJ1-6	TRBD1	TGTGCCAGCAGTTTCTCCGGGACAGGGAATTCACCCCTCCACTTT	CASSFSGTGNSPLHF
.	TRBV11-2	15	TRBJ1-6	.	TGTGCCAGCAGCGAGGTCGTTCGGGGTAGTTCACCCCTCCACTTT	CASSEVVRGSSPLHF
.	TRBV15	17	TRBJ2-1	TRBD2	TGTGCCACCAGCTCCCCCGGGACTAGCGGATTCTACAATGAGCAGTTCTTC	CATSSPGTSGFYNEQFF
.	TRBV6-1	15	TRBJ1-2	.	TGTGCCAGCAGTGAACTTGGGGGGCGCACCTATGGCTACACCTTC	CASSELGGRTYGYTF
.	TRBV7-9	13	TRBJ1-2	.	TGTGCCAGCAGCTTAGGCGGGGACCATGGCTACACCTTC	CASSLGGDHGYTF
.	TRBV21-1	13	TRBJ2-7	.	TGTGCCAGCATCCCGGGACGATTGGCCGAGCAGTACTTC	CASIPGRLAEQYF
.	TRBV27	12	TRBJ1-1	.	TGTGCCAGCGGGAAGTATCAGGATGTTGCTTTCTTT	CASGKYQDVAFF
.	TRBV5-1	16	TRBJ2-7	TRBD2	TGCGCCAGCAGCTTGGAAGGACTAGCGGGGGTGGGTGAGCAGTACTTC	CASSLEGLAGVGEQYF